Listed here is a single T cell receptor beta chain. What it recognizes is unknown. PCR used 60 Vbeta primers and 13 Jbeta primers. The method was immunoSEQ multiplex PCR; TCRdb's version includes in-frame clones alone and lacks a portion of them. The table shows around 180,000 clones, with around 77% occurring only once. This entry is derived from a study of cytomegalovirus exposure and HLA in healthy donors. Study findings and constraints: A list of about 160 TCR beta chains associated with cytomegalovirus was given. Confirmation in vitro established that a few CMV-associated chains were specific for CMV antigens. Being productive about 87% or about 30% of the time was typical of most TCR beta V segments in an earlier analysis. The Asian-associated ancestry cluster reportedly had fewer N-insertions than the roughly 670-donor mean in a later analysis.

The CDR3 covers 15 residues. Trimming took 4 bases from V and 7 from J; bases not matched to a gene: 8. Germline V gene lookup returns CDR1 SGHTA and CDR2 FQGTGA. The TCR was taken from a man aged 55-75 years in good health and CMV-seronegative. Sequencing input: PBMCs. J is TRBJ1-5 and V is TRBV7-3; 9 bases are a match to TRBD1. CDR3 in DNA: TGTGCCAGCAGCTGTACAGGGGGCAGGGAACAGCCCCAGCATTTT. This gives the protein CASSCTGGREQPQHF.